The sequence of this T cell receptor (beta chain) was determined in a study of vaccination and CD4 T cells after COVID-19. Of note for this clonotype: The target antigen is unknown.

Treatment meaning: approximately nine-day PBMC culture with coronavirus spike peptide pools or control peptides (ViraFEST assay). Researchers collected the unexposed donor's CD4+ T cells before the COVID-19 pandemic (2011-2018). V dropped 5 bases and J dropped 3; count of bases not matched to a gene: 2. The CDR3 is made up of 13 amino acids. The germline V gene has CDR1 DFQATT and CDR2 SNEGSKA (reference sequence). Sequenced with the Oncomine TCR Beta short-read assay was DNA taken from cultured CD4+ T cells. MiXCR was run by TCRdb on the PCR reads, yielding one entry per CDR3 protein. The sample has several thousand distinct CDR3 sequences; 50% are singletons.

The genes are TRBV20-1 and TRBJ2-3; 10 bases match TRBD1. The sequencing sample was made of CD4+ T cells from blood, cultured in vitro. The sequence was collected from a human donor in good health. Written as DNA, the CDR3 is TGCAGTGCTTGGACAGGGGGTACAGATACGCAGTATTTT. It translates to CSAWTGGTDTQYF.